The next 10 T cell receptor beta chains were all read from a single sample in a study of a mutant IDH1 vaccine in newly diagnosed glioma. Time point given: baseline, week 1 (first vaccination visit). Treatment in this sample: pre-vaccination baseline after standard-of-care therapy. The table came from immunoSEQ multiplex PCR; TCRdb's copy has only in-frame clones and leaves some out. The sample comprises approximately 88,000 clones, roughly 77% of which are singletons, and around 7% rests with the top ten. Sequencing used PBMCs, obtained from a glioma patient treated with radiotherapy, temozolomide or both. These receptors were collected from a man in his forties with glioma.

The chain couples TRBV18 to TRBJ1-6, with a possible D match to TRBD1 (5 bases). Trimming removed 3 bases from V and 6 bases from J, with 6 bases in between. The CDR3 totals 13 residues. Germline-derived CDR1 and CDR2 are KGHSH and LQKENI. The CDR3 loop is CASSPRGNSPLHF. CDR3 nucleotide sequence: TGTGCCAGCTCACCGAGGGGTAATTCACCCCTCCACTTT.

The chain couples TRBV13 to TRBJ2-3; 10 bases align to TRBD2. Germline V lookup: CDR1 PRHDT, CDR2 FYEKMQ (reference sequence). The junction had 13 bases not matched to a gene; V was cut back by 0 bases and J by 7 bases. The CDR3 spans 18 residues. The CDR3 bases are TGTGCCAGCAGCTTAGGATCCCCACTAAGCGGGGGGGCTAATACGCAGTATTTT. This codes for CASSLGSPLSGGANTQYF.

This chain uses TRBV7-2 with TRBJ1-2; the D gene is possibly TRBD1 (5 bases). V lost 2 bases, J lost 7 bases, and 14 bases lay in between. The CDR3 spans 14 residues. Germline CDR1 is SGHTA and CDR2 is FQGNSA. In nucleotides, the CDR3 is TGTGCCAGCAGCTTATCTTCCGCAGGGTTTGGCTACACCTTC. It encodes CASSLSSAGFGYTF.

The CDR3 region is CASSGWTSGRNEQFF. Here the CDR3 DNA reads TGTGCCAGCAGCGGGTGGACTAGCGGGAGAAATGAGCAGTTCTTC. The chain combines TRBV7-2 with TRBJ2-1, with 13 bases identical to TRBD2. This CDR3 has 15 amino acids. Germline V gene lookup returns CDR1 SGHTA and CDR2 FQGNSA. Losses at the gene ends were 5 bases for V and 7 bases for J; bases not matched to a gene: 5.

The V gene is TRBV10-1, the J gene TRBJ1-2; D gene ambiguous. V shed 0 bases and J shed 5 bases, with 10 bases lying between them. CDR3 length: 14 residues. Germline CDR1 is WNHNN and CDR2 is SYGVQD (reference sequence). In nucleotides, the CDR3 is TGCGCCAGCAGTGAGTCGAGCAGGCTTTATGGCTACACCTTC. Its translation: CASSESSRLYGYTF.

The chain links TRBV28 to TRBJ1-1, with TRBD1 matching 7 bases. Trimming took 3 bases from V and 3 from J; bases not matched to a gene: 4. The CDR3 loop spans 14 amino acids. Germline assignment: CDR1 MDHEN and CDR2 SYDVKM. The CDR3 region has the DNA TGTGCCAGCAGTTTGATCAGGGGGTACACTGAAGCTTTCTTT. This sequence encodes CASSLIRGYTEAFF.

The chain recombines TRBV27 with TRBJ1-2; the D gene is possibly TRBD1 (6 bases). The V gene's germline CDR1 is MNHEY and CDR2 SMNVEV (reference sequence). This CDR3 comprises 16 residues. V shed 5 bases and J shed 7 bases, with 23 bases lying between them. The CDR3 nucleotides are TGTGCCAGCAGTCCCTCCGCGTGGGGGCAGTTGGGTGGCTACACCTTC. Translating it yields CASSPSAWGQLGGYTF.

This clone was seen once. The chain has TRBV7-2 and TRBJ2-3; 7 positions agree with TRBD1. CDR1 and CDR2 (germline): SGHTA, FQGNSA. The J segment lost 4 bases and the V segment lost 5 bases, leaving 6 bases of the junction unmatched. CDR3 length: 14 amino acids. The CDR3 bases are TGTGCCAGCAGCCGGGCAGGGGGTCCAGATACGCAGTATTTT. Encoded protein: CASSRAGGPDTQYF.

The chain uses TRBV13 and TRBJ2-5, with 13 bases fitting TRBD2. The CDR3 has 15 residues. V shed 5 bases and J 5 bases; nucleotides not matched to a gene: 5. Germline CDR1 reads PRHDT; CDR2 reads FYEKMQ (reference sequence). CDR3 protein: CASSTSGGARETQYF. CDR3 DNA sequence: TGTGCCAGCAGCACTAGCGGGGGGGCGCGTGAGACCCAGTACTTC. The whole variable domain, remainder taken from reference TRBV13 and TRBJ2-5, is AAGVIQSPRHLIKEKRETATLKCYPIPRHDTVYWYQQGPGQDPQFLISFYEKMQSDKGSIPDRFSAQQFSDYHSELNMSSLELGDSALYFCASSTSGGARETQYFGPGTRLLVL.

The chain is built from TRBV10-3 and TRBJ2-1, with D perhaps being TRBD1 or TRBD2 (5 bases each). V was clipped by 6 bases and J by 4 bases, with 13 bases between them. The CDR3 is 14 amino acids. The germline V gene encodes CDR1 ENHRY and CDR2 SYGVKD. Here the CDR3 DNA reads TGTGCCATCAGCCCGGGACGGGTTTACAATGAGCAGTTCTTC. Protein product: CAISPGRVYNEQFF.